Listed here are 7 T cell receptor beta chains from one sample, sequenced in a study of siplizumab effects on memory and regulatory T cells. Clones were sequenced by immunoSEQ multiplex PCR, and TCRdb holds only the in-frame ones, with some missing. The table lists some 100,000 clones, 93% of them singletons. Sequenced material: CD8+ T cells sorted from blood. The receptors derive from a human donor in good health.

The chain recombines TRBV4-3 with TRBJ1-4, with D uncertain. V shed 0 bases and J shed 4 bases, with 15 bases lying between them. This CDR3 spans 17 amino acids. The germline gives CDR1 LGHNA, CDR2 YSLEER. The CDR3 sequence is CASSQDLSVAFNEKLFF. For the CDR3, the DNA is TGCGCCAGCAGCCAAGATCTATCGGTGGCGTTTAATGAAAAACTGTTTTTT.

This clone was recorded only once. The J gene is TRBJ2-7, the V gene TRBV11-2; D ambiguous. This CDR3 has 12 amino acids. Per the germline V gene, CDR1 is SGHAT and CDR2 is FQNNGV. The V gene lost 4 bases and the J gene lost 2 bases, with 6 bases spanning the gap. DNA of the CDR3: TGTGCCAGCAGCTCTGAAGCCTACGAGCAGTACTTC. This codes for CASSSEAYEQYF.

The V and J genes are TRBV7-9 and TRBJ2-2; D unclear. The V gene lost 7 bases and the J gene lost 5 bases, with 11 bases spanning the gap. The CDR3 sequence is 13 residues long. Per germline, CDR1 SEHNR and CDR2 FQNEAQ (reference sequence). The CDR3 spells CASTRPRTGELFF. Here the CDR3 DNA reads TGTGCCAGCACTCGACCCCGGACCGGGGAGCTGTTTTTT.

The rearrangement joins TRBV19 to TRBJ2-6; D gene uncertain. V was trimmed by 2 bases and J by 4 bases, leaving 9 bases between them. CDR3 length: 15 amino acids. The germline CDR1 and CDR2 sequences are LNHDA and SQIVND (reference sequence). DNA for the CDR3: TGTGCCAGTAGTATAACGGGTGCCGGGGCCAACGTCCTGACTTTC. This sequence encodes CASSITGAGANVLTF.

J is TRBJ1-5 and V is TRBV4-3; unclear D gene. The V gene's germline CDR1 is LGHNA and CDR2 YSLEER. The length of the CDR3 is 15 residues. With 1 base removed from V and 4 bases from J, the gap between germline ends came to 11 bases. CDR3 region: CASSQGTGRNQPQHF. CDR3 nucleotide sequence: TGCGCCAGCAGCCAAGGTACGGGCCGAAATCAGCCCCAGCATTTT.

The chain recombines TRBV5-1 with TRBJ2-1, with 8 bases matching TRBD1. CDR1 is SGHRS, CDR2 YFSETQ, per germline. The CDR3 contains 16 residues. Trimming cost V 4 bases and J 8 bases; bases outside gene matches: 14. In nucleotides, the CDR3 is TGCGCCAGCAGCCCCCGACAGGGGTGGGGGTTAGATGAGCAGTTCTTC. Translated, it gives CASSPRQGWGLDEQFF.

V usage is TRBV10-3 and J usage is TRBJ2-7, with D possibly being TRBD1 (6 bases). Germline loops: CDR1 ENHRY, CDR2 SYGVKD. V lost 3 bases to trimming and J lost 0 bases, with 12 bases between them. The CDR3 loop spans 15 amino acids. In nucleotides, the CDR3 is TGTGCCATCAGTGACGGTCAGGGGAGCTCCTACGAGCAGTACTTC. Translated, it gives CAISDGQGSSYEQYF.